This T cell receptor (beta chain) was obtained from a study of blood T cells in healthy people across ages. At the level of the study: Template switching picked up about one barcoded beta molecule for each two T cells.

A second about 7 to 12 cycle PCR used barcoded and J-beta primers. Each CDR3 protein is one row after TCRdb ran MiXCR on the 5' RACE reads. The table shows approximately 780,000 distinct CDR3 sequences, with around 24% occurring only once. Each donor had 9 to 10 milliliters of peripheral blood drawn. These same data were also listed under a study on T cells of mothers and their children. This second study notes: Three healthy Caucasian mothers, along with their six children, served as the donors.

The clonotype comes from a boy aged 5-17 years in good health. The sample comprised blood.

CDR3 bases: TGTGCCAGCAGCCGCGGGGGGCCCGAGGATGAGCAGTTCTTC. Its translation is CASSRGGPEDEQFF. J is TRBJ2-1 and V is TRBV6-5, with 8 bases lining up with TRBD2. Germline V gene lookup returns CDR1 MNHEY and CDR2 SVGAGI. The ends lost 6 bases at V and 8 bases at J; junction bases unmatched: 9. This CDR3 has 14 residues.